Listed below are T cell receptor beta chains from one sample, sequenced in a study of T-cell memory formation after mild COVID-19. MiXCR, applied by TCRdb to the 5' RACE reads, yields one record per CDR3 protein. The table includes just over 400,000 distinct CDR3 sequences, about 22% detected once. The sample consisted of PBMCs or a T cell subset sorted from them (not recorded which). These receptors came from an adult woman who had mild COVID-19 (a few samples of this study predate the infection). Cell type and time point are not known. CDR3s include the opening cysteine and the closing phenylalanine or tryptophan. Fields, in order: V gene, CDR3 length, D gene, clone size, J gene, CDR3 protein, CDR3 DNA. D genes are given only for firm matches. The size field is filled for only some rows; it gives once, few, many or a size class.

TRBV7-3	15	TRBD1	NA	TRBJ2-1	CASSKDRSSYNEQFF	TGTGCCAGCAGCAAGGACAGGAGCTCCTACAATGAGCAGTTCTTC
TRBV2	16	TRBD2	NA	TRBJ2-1	CASMGVGTSAYNEQFF	TGTGCCAGCATGGGAGTAGGGACTAGCGCATACAATGAGCAGTTCTTC
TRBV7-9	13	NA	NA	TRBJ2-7	CASSSSERYEQYF	TGTGCCAGCAGCTCGTCAGAACGCTACGAGCAGTACTTC
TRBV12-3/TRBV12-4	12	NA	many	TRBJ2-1	CASRPDLNEQFF	TGTGCCAGCAGGCCCGACTTGAATGAGCAGTTCTTC
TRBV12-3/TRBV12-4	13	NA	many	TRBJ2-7	CASSLQGGYEQYF	TGTGCCAGCAGCCTACAGGGAGGCTACGAGCAGTACTTC
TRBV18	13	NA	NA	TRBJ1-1	CASSRRSSTEAFF	TGTGCCAGCTCACGTCGTTCGAGCACTGAAGCTTTCTTT
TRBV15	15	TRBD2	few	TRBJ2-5	CATSRLAGREETQYF	TGTGCCACCAGCAGACTAGCGGGACGCGAAGAGACCCAGTACTTC
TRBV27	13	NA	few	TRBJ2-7	CASSWLGAGEQYF	TGTGCCAGCAGTTGGTTAGGGGCGGGCGAGCAGTACTTC
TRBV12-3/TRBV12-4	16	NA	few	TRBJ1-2	CASSLGGSTGVYGYTF	TGTGCCAGCAGTTTAGGGGGATCCACCGGAGTCTATGGCTACACCTTC
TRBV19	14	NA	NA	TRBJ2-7	CASSISNGDYEQYF	TGTGCCAGTAGTATTTCGAACGGAGACTACGAGCAGTACTTC
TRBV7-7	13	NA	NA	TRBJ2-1	CASSYTSNNEQFF	TGTGCTAGCAGCTATACTAGCAACAATGAGCAGTTCTTC
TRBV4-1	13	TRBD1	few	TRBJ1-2	CASSPWDSGGYTF	TGCGCCAGCAGCCCCTGGGACAGCGGGGGCTACACCTTC
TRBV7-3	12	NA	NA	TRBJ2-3	CASSPPGDTQYF	TGTGCCAGCAGCCCTCCCGGAGATACGCAGTATTTT
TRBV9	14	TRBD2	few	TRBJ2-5	CASSVSSGRETQYF	TGTGCCAGCAGCGTATCGAGCGGGAGGGAGACCCAGTACTTC
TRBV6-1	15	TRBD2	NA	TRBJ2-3	CASSGDGGVTDTQYF	TGTGCCAGCAGTGGAGACGGGGGGGTCACAGATACGCAGTATTTT
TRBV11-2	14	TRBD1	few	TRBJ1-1	CASSSTGGETEAFF	TGTGCCAGCAGCTCCACAGGGGGAGAGACTGAAGCTTTCTTT